Following are 14 T cell receptor beta chains from one sample sequenced in a study of blood T cells in healthy people across ages. For the second PCR, which ran for about 6 to 12 cycles, a sample-barcoded 5' primer and a J-beta primer mix were used. MiXCR, applied by TCRdb to the 5' RACE reads, yields one record per CDR3 protein. This sample carries roughly 1.9 million distinct CDR3 sequences, about 39% of them seen once, and the ten largest clones take roughly 23%. The sequencing sample was made of blood. The source of these receptors is a human donor in good health.

The chain is built from TRBV9 and TRBJ2-7; D may be TRBD1 or TRBD2 (5 bases each). CDR1 SGDLS and CDR2 YYNGEE come from the germline V gene. Trimming took 0 bases from V and 0 from J, leaving 13 bases between them. This CDR3 has 16 residues. CDR3 sequence: CASSVGQGEGSYEQYF. In DNA, the CDR3 is TGTGCCAGCAGCGTAGGGCAGGGAGAAGGCTCCTACGAGCAGTACTTC.

This clonotype turned up a few times. This chain links TRBV28 with TRBJ2-3; 7 bases are a match to TRBD1. The CDR3 has 17 residues. Germline CDR1 MDHEN, CDR2 SYDVKM. V was pared by 4 bases and J by 2 bases, with 12 bases of the junction left unmatched. Here the CDR3 reads CASSSPAGTEITDTQYF. CDR3 DNA: TGTGCCAGCAGTTCCCCCGCCGGGACAGAGATCACAGATACGCAGTATTTT.

The CDR3 coding sequence is TGTGCCAGCAGCCCCCGGGACAGGGAGGGATTGGGAGCTTTCTTT. It is translated as CASSPRDREGLGAFF. This sequence joins TRBV4-2 and TRBJ1-1; 9 bases are a match to TRBD1. Germline CDR1 is LGHNA and CDR2 is YNFKEQ. The CDR3 extends over 15 amino acids. The V and J ends lost 4 bases and 10 bases, in that order; junction bases with no gene match: 13.

V and J are TRBV13 and TRBJ1-2; D unresolved. This CDR3 comprises 12 residues. The V end was cut by 6 bases, the J end by 8 bases, with 13 bases between. Germline V lookup: CDR1 PRHDT, CDR2 FYEKMQ (reference sequence). CDR3 nucleotides: TGTGCCAGCAGGACACCTCCTAGGGGCTACACCTTC. It yields the protein CASRTPPRGYTF. The whole variable domain, remainder taken from reference TRBV13 and TRBJ1-2, is AAGVIQSPRHLIKEKRETATLKCYPIPRHDTVYWYQQGPGQDPQFLISFYEKMQSDKGSIPDRFSAQQFSDYHSELNMSSLELGDSALYFCASRTPPRGYTFGSGTRLTVV.

This clonotype was found many times. The chain has TRBV20-1 and TRBJ2-1; 8 nucleotides agree with TRBD1. The CDR3 extends over 16 amino acids. V was clipped by 6 bases and J by 6 bases; unmatched bases: 16. Looked up from germline, CDR1 is DFQATT and CDR2 is SNEGSKA (reference sequence). CDR3 sequence: CSAARQGTKGGNEQFF. CDR3 DNA sequence: TGCAGTGCAGCCCGACAGGGGACCAAAGGGGGCAATGAGCAGTTCTTC.

The chain joins TRBV20-1 to TRBJ1-1; D is ambiguous. CDR1 is DFQATT, CDR2 SNEGSKA, per germline (reference sequence). This CDR3 has 13 residues. V shed 5 bases and J shed 0 bases, with 10 bases lying between them. The CDR3 DNA reads TGCAGTGCTCACGGACTGATGAACACTGAAGCTTTCTTT. It yields the protein CSAHGLMNTEAFF.

The V and J genes are TRBV6-6 and TRBJ2-7; TRBD1 matches 7 bases. The junction had 6 bases not matched to a gene; V was cut back by 7 bases and J by 0 bases. This CDR3 region has 14 residues. The germline V gene has CDR1 MNHNY and CDR2 SVGAGI (reference sequence). The CDR3 bases are TGTGCCAGCACCAAAGGGGGCAGCTCCTACGAGCAGTACTTC. As protein: CASTKGGSSYEQYF.

This clonotype was seen a few times. This rearrangement joins TRBV27 to TRBJ1-1, with D unresolved. Germline lookup yields CDR1 MNHEY and CDR2 SMNVEV (reference sequence). The CDR3 extends over 15 amino acids. V lost 5 bases to trimming and J lost 1 base, with 14 bases between them. The CDR3 reads CASSTRVRRNTEAFF. CDR3 DNA: TGTGCCAGCAGTACTAGAGTCCGGCGGAACACTGAAGCTTTCTTT.

This clonotype was picked up a small number of times. This chain joins TRBV5-6 and TRBJ2-7; tentative D call: TRBD2 (7 bases). Germline V gives CDR1 SGHDT, CDR2 YYEEEE. V dropped 4 bases and J dropped 0 bases, with 14 bases sitting between them. The CDR3 is 15 amino acids. The CDR3 DNA reads TGTGCCAGCAGCCCCTGGGGGGGCAGCTCCTACGAGCAGTACTTC. Its translation: CASSPWGGSSYEQYF. The complete variable domain, with remaining parts taken from reference TRBV5-6 and TRBJ2-7, reads DAGVTQSPTHLIKTRGQQVTLRCSPKSGHDTVSWYQQALGQGPQFIFQYYEEEERQRGNFPDRFSGHQFPNYSSELNVNALLLGDSALYLCASSPWGGSSYEQYFGPGTRLTVT.

The rearrangement links TRBV12-3 or TRBV12-4 to TRBJ2-5; 10 bases line up with TRBD2. Germline trimming cut 8 bases from V and 11 bases from J; bases unmatched to any gene: 17. This CDR3 contains 15 residues. The CDR3 DNA sequence: TGTGCCAGCTGTATAGATCCTAGCGGGGGTAATGAGCAGTACTTC. This codes for CASCIDPSGGNEQYF.

This clonotype has just a few counts. Compared with germline, one end of the junction differs, possibly owing to a read error. This chain links TRBV4-3 with TRBJ1-4; no definite D call. The CDR3 totals 14 residues. The germline V gene has CDR1 LGHNA and CDR2 YSLEER. In DNA, the CDR3 is TGCGCCAGCAGCCAAGATGGTGGGAGTGAAGAACTGTTTTTT. Encoded protein: CASSQDGGSEELFF.

This clonotype was recorded only once. A much bigger clone sits one base away, suggesting this may be a read error. The CDR3 bases are TGTGACAGCAGCCAAGCGGGGGCCGAGCAGTACTTC. Amino acid sequence: CDSSQAGAEQYF. The J gene is TRBJ2-4, the V gene TRBV4-2; 8 bases are a match to TRBD2. The J call may be in error: the DNA end matches TRBJ2-7 better. CDR1 LGHNA and CDR2 YNFKEQ come from the germline V gene. CDR3 length equals 12 residues.

The J gene is TRBJ2-7, the V gene TRBV27, with D possibly matching TRBD1 (5 bases). The CDR3 length is 16 residues. The ends were cut back, 0 bases at V and 4 bases at J, with 16 bases in the middle. CDR1 and CDR2 (germline): MNHEY, SMNVEV (reference sequence). The CDR3 protein is CASSLSGRTPGYEQYF. DNA for the CDR3: TGTGCCAGCAGTTTATCTGGTAGGACACCAGGATACGAGCAGTACTTC.

The gene calls are TRBV20-1 and TRBJ2-7; D unresolved. The ends were cut back, 0 bases at V and 0 bases at J, with 12 bases in the middle. The CDR3 length is 15 residues. From germline, CDR1 is DFQATT and CDR2 SNEGSKA (reference sequence). The CDR3 DNA reads as TGCAGTGCTAGAGATCCGACGGCTTACTCCTACGAGCAGTACTTC. Protein: CSARDPTAYSYEQYF.